The 21 T cell receptor beta chains listed next were all sequenced from one sample in a study of OX40 agonist ivuxolimab in advanced cancers. Produced via immunoSEQ multiplex PCR; TCRdb's table is partial and in-frame only. The sample shows roughly 34,000 clones, about four fifths of them seen only once. The specimen comprised CD4+ or CD8+ T cells sorted from blood, sampled in a trial of the OX40 agonist ivuxolimab. Receptor source: an adult with an advanced solid tumor such as melanoma, head and neck, liver or kidney cancer.

This clone was recorded a few times. V and J are TRBV5-1 and TRBJ2-5; the D gene could be TRBD1 or TRBD2 (6 bases each). CDR3 length: 15 amino acids. V was cut by 5 bases and J by 3 bases, with 17 bases left in between. Germline CDR1 reads SGHRS; CDR2 reads YFSETQ. The CDR3 sequence: CASSLGGGPKETQYF. The CDR3 nucleotides are TGCGCCAGCAGTTTAGGGGGAGGCCCAAAAGAGACCCAGTACTTC.

V and J are TRBV19 and TRBJ1-4; D is unresolved. The germline CDR1 and CDR2 sequences are LNHDA and SQIVND (reference sequence). The CDR3 consists of 13 residues. Trimming left V 6 bases short and J 8 bases short, with 13 bases between. The CDR3 spells CASSLLGQEKLFF. CDR3 nucleotide sequence: TGTGCCAGTAGCCTTCTAGGGCAGGAAAAACTGTTTTTT.

As for this clone: The limits of the CDR3 on the DNA are not certain, so only TCRdb's listed CDR3 is given. V is TRBV5-1 and J is TRBJ1-2. Germline CDR1 and CDR2: SGHRS and YFSETQ. The length of the CDR3 is 15 amino acids, counting both ends. CDR3 amino acids: CASNLYFGALYGYTF.

The chain combines TRBV2 with TRBJ2-2; TRBD2 agrees at 7 bases. The CDR3 is 18 amino acids. The germline CDR1 and CDR2 sequences are SNHLY and FYNNEI. Trimming took 3 bases from V and 1 from J; bases not matched to a gene: 11. The CDR3 nucleotides are TGTGCCAGCAGTGAGGTTGGGTCGACTAGCCTGAACACCGGGGAGCTGTTTTTT. This sequence encodes CASSEVGSTSLNTGELFF. The variable domain in full, with the rest retrieved from reference TRBV2 and TRBJ2-2, is EPEVTQTPSHQVTQMGQEVILRCVPISNHLYFYWYRQILGQKVEFLVSFYNNEISEKSEIFDDQFSVERPDGSNFTLKIRSTKLEDSAMYFCASSEVGSTSLNTGELFFGEGSRLTVL.

The chain joins TRBV11-1 to TRBJ2-1; tentative D call: TRBD2 (5 bases). The germline V and J ends were trimmed by 3 bases and 5 bases, with 8 bases remaining between them. The length of the CDR3 is 13 residues. Germline CDR1 reads SGHAT; CDR2 reads FQDESV (reference sequence). CDR3 nucleotide sequence: TGTGCCAGCAGCTTCGGGCGGGACAATGAGCAGTTCTTC. It codes for CASSFGRDNEQFF. The full variable domain, its missing parts supplied by reference TRBV11-1 and TRBJ2-1, is EAEVAQSPRYKITEKSQAVAFWCDPISGHATLYWYRQILGQGPELLVQFQDESVVDDSQLPKDRFSAERLKGVDSTLKIQPAELGDSAMYLCASSFGRDNEQFFGPGTRLTVL.

The gene calls are TRBV6-5 and TRBJ2-7; D perhaps matches TRBD1 (6 bases). Germline CDR1 reads MNHEY; CDR2 reads SVGAGI. The germline V and J ends were trimmed by 8 bases and 7 bases, with 24 bases remaining between them. The CDR3 is 15 residues long. CDR3 sequence reads: CASRSPTGPYGEQYF. For the CDR3, the DNA is TGTGCCAGCCGGTCACCGACAGGACCTTATGGTGAGCAGTACTTC.

This chain connects TRBV29-1 to TRBJ2-3; 7 nucleotides line up with TRBD2. The CDR3 spans 14 residues. V shed 4 bases, J shed 6 bases, and the junction held 10 bases outside the gene matches. Germline values: CDR1 SQVTM, CDR2 ANQGSEA. CDR3 loop: CSVVEAGSVDTQYF. Here the CDR3 DNA reads TGCAGCGTTGTTGAAGCGGGGTCAGTGGATACGCAGTATTTT.

The V call is TRBV29-1, the J call TRBJ1-2, with 8 bases matching TRBD1. The ends lost 6 bases at V and 6 bases at J; junction bases unmatched: 3. This CDR3 spans 11 amino acids. The germline V gene has CDR1 SQVTM and CDR2 ANQGSEA. CDR3 in amino acids: CSVGQGNGYTF. CDR3 DNA sequence: TGCAGCGTAGGACAGGGTAATGGCTACACCTTC.

The V gene is TRBV18, the J gene TRBJ2-1; D tentatively reads TRBD1 or TRBD2 (6 bases each). The germline CDR1 and CDR2 sequences are KGHSH and LQKENI. The V gene lost 0 bases and the J gene lost 3 bases, with 12 bases spanning the gap. The CDR3 is made up of 16 amino acids. This CDR3 is CASSPPSGANYNEQFF. The CDR3 coding sequence is TGTGCCAGCTCACCACCATCGGGGGCCAACTACAATGAGCAGTTCTTC.

The chain recombines TRBV6-5 with TRBJ2-1; D unresolved. CDR3 length: 14 residues. CDR1 and CDR2 from the germline V gene are MNHEY and SVGAGI. V shed 2 bases and J shed 7 bases, with 12 bases lying between them. CDR3: CASSYETPTNEQFF. CDR3 bases: TGTGCCAGCAGTTACGAGACTCCCACGAATGAGCAGTTCTTC.

V and J are TRBV10-1 and TRBJ2-3, with no clear D. The V end lost 2 bases, the J end lost 3 bases, and 12 bases lay between the germline ends. This CDR3 has 15 residues. Germline CDR1 reads WNHNN; CDR2 reads SYGVQD (reference sequence). The CDR3 region is CASSEDGFGTDTQYF. The CDR3 DNA follows: TGCGCCAGCAGTGAGGATGGGTTTGGTACAGATACGCAGTATTTT.

This chain uses TRBV6-5 with TRBJ1-1; 7 nucleotides match TRBD1. Trimming cost V 5 bases and J 5 bases; bases outside gene matches: 8. CDR3 length equals 14 residues. The V gene's germline CDR1 is MNHEY and CDR2 SVGAGI. The CDR3 DNA reads as TGTGCCAGCAGTCCCGACAGGGAAAGAACTGAAGCTTTCTTT. It encodes CASSPDRERTEAFF.

The rearrangement uses TRBV27 and TRBJ1-5; the match to TRBD1 covers 8 bases. This CDR3 has 13 amino acids. Germline lookup yields CDR1 MNHEY and CDR2 SMNVEV (reference sequence). J lost 7 bases, V lost 3 bases, and 2 bases had no gene match. Here the CDR3 DNA reads TGTGCCAGCAGTTTGACAGGGGACCAGCCCCAGCATTTT. This translates into CASSLTGDQPQHF.

The rearrangement links TRBV11-3 to TRBJ1-1; TRBD1 agrees at 7 bases. The CDR3 covers 16 residues. Germline V lookup: CDR1 SGHNT, CDR2 YENEEA. After removal of 4 bases from V and 0 bases from J, the junction contained 8 bases not matched to a gene. CDR3 sequence (DNA): TGTGCCAGCAGCTCGCGATGGACAGGAATGAACACTGAAGCTTTCTTT. Its protein product is CASSSRWTGMNTEAFF.

The chain has TRBV19 and TRBJ1-1; D not certain. CDR3 size: 12 residues. V lost 6 bases to trimming and J lost 5 bases, with 10 bases between them. Germline V gene data show CDR1 as LNHDA and CDR2 as SQIVND (reference sequence). The CDR3 here is CASSRAVTEAFF. In nucleotides, the CDR3 is TGTGCCAGTAGCCGGGCAGTTACTGAAGCTTTCTTT. The full variable domain, rest sourced from reference TRBV19 and TRBJ1-1, is DGGITQSPKYLFRKEGQNVTLSCEQNLNHDAMYWYRQDPGQGLRLIYYSQIVNDFQKGDIAEGYSVSREKKESFPLTVTSAQKNPTAFYLCASSRAVTEAFFGQGTRLTVV.

The chain employs TRBV11-2 and TRBJ1-5; D remains ambiguous. V dropped 1 base and J dropped 2 bases, with 12 bases sitting between them. The CDR3 spans 16 residues. Germline CDR1 and CDR2: SGHAT and FQNNGV. The CDR3 loop is CASSLVAGNGNQPQHF. CDR3 coding DNA: TGTGCCAGCAGCTTAGTAGCGGGGAACGGCAATCAGCCCCAGCATTTT.

This clone was picked up one time. The V call is TRBV20-1, the J call TRBJ2-3; D possibly corresponds to TRBD2 (6 bases). CDR1 is DFQATT, CDR2 SNEGSKA, per germline (reference sequence). CDR3 length: 11 residues. V lost 3 bases and J lost 8, with 9 bases in between. The CDR3 sequence is CSASRGGTQYF. CDR3 DNA sequence: TGCAGTGCTAGCCGGGGAGGTACGCAGTATTTT.

Concerning this clone itself: One junction end does not reproduce the germline sequence, and a read error may be involved. The chain couples TRBV18 to TRBJ1-1; perhaps TRBD1 as D (5 bases). Germline CDR1 is KGHSH and CDR2 is LQKENI. The CDR3 extends over 15 amino acids. In DNA, the CDR3 is TGTGCCAGCTCCCCACTCGGGCAGGGGAACACTGAAGCTTTCTTT. It yields the protein CASSPLGQGNTEAFF.

J is TRBJ2-7 and V is TRBV7-9, with D perhaps matching TRBD2 (6 bases). The germline V and J ends were trimmed by 0 bases and 4 bases, with 16 bases remaining between them. Germline CDR1 SEHNR, CDR2 FQNEAQ (reference sequence). There are 16 residues in the CDR3. This CDR3 reads CASSLAGGWEEYEQYF. The DNA of the CDR3 is TGTGCCAGCAGCTTAGCGGGCGGCTGGGAGGAGTACGAGCAGTACTTC.

This clone was recorded once. The genes are TRBV7-6 and TRBJ2-7; D possibly uses TRBD1 or TRBD2 (5 bases each). The CDR3 runs 14 residues. CDR1 and CDR2 from the germline V gene are SGHVS and FNYEAQ. Trimming stripped 4 bases from V and 0 bases from J, with 10 bases between. The CDR3 DNA reads as TGTGCCAGCAGCTCCTCCGGGGCCTCCTACGAGCAGTACTTC. This sequence encodes CASSSSGASYEQYF.

V and J are TRBV5-1 and TRBJ2-7; D may be TRBD1 (6 bases). Germline lookup yields CDR1 SGHRS and CDR2 YFSETQ. The CDR3 consists of 15 residues. V lost 4 bases and J 2 bases, leaving 16 bases between the germline ends. DNA for the CDR3: TGCGCCAGCAGCCCAGGGGACCGATCGACCTACGAGCAGTACTTC. Translation gives CASSPGDRSTYEQYF.